This T cell receptor (beta chain) was sequenced for a study of T cell responses to AZD1222 COVID-19 vaccine. General study findings and limits: No repertoire was sampled before or during the peak T cell response, only after it. Nearly half of spike-specific TCRs reportedly target unmutated variant regions. Baseline seropositivity occurred in only 5 to 7 AZD1222 recipients. Donors were largely white British and mainly female; clonal diversity was possibly underestimated.

Comments on this clone: Its specificity is not known.

Only in-frame clones appear in the TCRdb table, and some are missing; sequencing was by immunoSEQ multiplex PCR. Here the sample spans fewer than 120,000 clones, about 95% being singletons. Specimen: peripheral blood, collected 28 days after the second AZD1222 dose. The source of this sequence is an adult who received the AZD1222 COVID-19 vaccine.

In DNA, the CDR3 is TGTGCCAGCAGTTTTCGCGAACAGGGCGTATCACCCCTCCACTTT. Translation gives CASSFREQGVSPLHF. The chain employs TRBV27 and TRBJ1-6; D is possibly TRBD1 (6 bases). CDR1 is MNHEY, CDR2 SMNVEV, per germline (reference sequence). The CDR3 length is 15 residues. Deletions cut 3 bases from V and 10 bases from J, with 16 bases between.